The clone carrying this T cell receptor beta chain has a handful of counts. TCRdb's copy holds only in-frame clones and misses some; the assay was immunoSEQ multiplex PCR. This sample yields 65,000 to 85,000 clones, of which about 90% are seen a single time; approximately 0.4% belongs to the top ten. This sample is part of a study of technical replicates of blood from several donors. V dropped 3 bases and J dropped 3 bases, with 9 bases sitting between them. Germline CDR1 SGHAT, CDR2 FQNNGV. The CDR3 length is 13 residues. What was sequenced was T cells isolated from PBMCs. The chain has TRBV11-2 and TRBJ2-7; D gene unclear. The origin of this receptor is a human donor in good health. Here the CDR3 reads CASSLSGIYEQYF. The CDR3 DNA is TGTGCCAGCAGCTTGTCAGGAATCTACGAGCAGTACTTC.